Sequencing of this T cell receptor beta chain was carried out in a study of blood T cell repertoires in COVID-19 (TCRdb year 2020). Context from the whole study: Samples covering the acute and convalescent phases of COVID-19 were provided by collaborators in the United States, Italy and Spain. The prospective study material was composed of cDNA or gDNA derived from T cells, B-cell-depleted T cells, or PBMCs. The dataset comprised deeply sampled blood TCRbeta repertoires from subjects exposed to, actively infected with, or recovered from COVID-19. The repertoires were released in a freely available public database intended as a resource for research on the immune response to SARS-CoV-2. Samples came from the ongoing ImmuneRACE study (first 160 participants) plus 1,254 subjects from 6 global collaborators. Sample metadata almost always included a de-identified subject ID, COVID-19 status, age in years and sex. Where available, HLA class I and class II types were obtained from metadata supplied by the sample provider rather than from assay-based typing. Points the paper makes about the study in general: Clinical and demographic metadata were provided uncurated, with the amount varying by source and participant.

In the prospective study, participants were roughly 18 to 95 years old, resided in about two dozen geographic areas of the United States, and were enrolled through a virtual design. In the prospective study, cohorts were assigned on the basis of participant-reported clinical history obtained from a screening survey and a study questionnaire. For ImmuneRACE Cohort 3, a participant was defined as recovered based on two consecutive negative NP/OP PCR tests, clearance by a healthcare professional, or resolution of symptoms. Each participant in the prospective study had whole blood, serum and a nasopharyngeal or oropharyngeal swab collected by mobile phlebotomists. Additional blood draws and questionnaires over an approximately two-month period could optionally be provided by prospective study participants. Before DNA extraction, blood samples from the prospective study were shipped at room temperature or frozen.

A word on this clone: Its cognate antigen has yet to be identified. The sample holds no much larger clone one base away, and base qualities are not on file.

CDR1 and CDR2 were assigned from the germline V gene as MDHEN and SYDVKM. Spanning cysteine to phenylalanine, the CDR3 consists of 15 amino acids. Of all the DNA, just the CDR3 is kept, 45 bases in frame from base 1. V is clipped by 7 bases and J by 4 bases, and the sequence between their germline boundaries is 16 bases long. The immunoSEQ Assay, a bias-controlled multiplex PCR, was used to amplify TCRbeta CDR3 regions from genomic DNA. On the study's bioinformatics: The number of nucleated cells in each sample was estimated from the amplification of reference gene primers within the assay. To quantify the absolute abundance of each unique TCRbeta CDR3 rearrangement, sequence reads were collapsed and filtered. For each sample, productive Simpson clonality was calculated as the square root of Simpson's diversity index across productive rearrangements. This immuneACCESS table, as held by TCRdb, lists in-frame sequences with V and J called but not all clones. Of the missing ones, under half trace to an unresolved V gene in checked studies; the others have no known cause. D and trimming were read from the DNA, whereas the V and J calls and clone size are those reported in that table. Recorded for this sample are around 240,000 clones; 70% to 90% of them occurred a single time. The top ten constitute under 2.5% of the sample.

The source is a woman in her forties or fifties who had recovered from COVID-19. The source material was PBMCs or T cells enriched from blood (not recorded which). This sequence uses TRBV28 and TRBJ2-2; a weak D assignment points to TRBD2 (6 bases agree). The CDR3 protein is CASIWAGGGTGELFF. In nucleotides, the sequence is TGTGCCAGCATTTGGGCCGGGGGAGGCACCGGGGAGCTGTTTTTT. The full variable domain, completed from the reference TRBV28 and TRBJ2-2 proteins outside the CDR3, reads DVKVTQSSRYLVKRTGEKVFLECVQDMDHENMFWYRQDPGLGLRLIYFSYDVKMKEKGDIPEGYSVSREKKERFSLILESASTNQTSMYLCASIWAGGGTGELFFGEGSRLTVL.